This TCR beta chain was recovered during a study of blood T cell repertoires in COVID-19. About the study: The United States, Italy and Spain were the sources of the acute and convalescent COVID-19 samples. The analysed material was cDNA or gDNA that came from T cells, B-cell-depleted T cells, or PBMCs.

V was clipped by 2 bases and J by 4 bases, with 12 bases between them. CDR1 SGHKS and CDR2 YYEKEE come from the germline V gene (reference sequence). The CDR3 has 14 residues. In the original processing: Reference gene primer amplification in the assay estimated nucleated cell counts. TCRdb's copy holds only in-frame clones and misses some; the assay was immunoSEQ multiplex PCR. V and J calls and clone size come straight from that table; D and trimming were deduced from the DNA. Of more than 300,000 clones listed, around 89% are singletons. The chain recombines TRBV5-5 with TRBJ1-2, with a tentative D call TRBD1 (6 bases). Input material: peripheral blood. The TCR was taken from a man between 18 and 29 years old who had recovered from COVID-19. The DNA of the CDR3 is TGTGCCAGCAGCTTTGAGGGGGAAGGCTATGGCTACACCTTC. Amino acid sequence: CASSFEGEGYGYTF.